These 5 T cell receptor beta chains came from one sample sequenced in a study of cytomegalovirus exposure and HLA in healthy donors. A multiplex PCR was run with 60 Vbeta primers and 13 Jbeta primers. Only in-frame clones appear in the TCRdb table, and some are missing; sequencing was by immunoSEQ multiplex PCR. This sample has roughly 110,000 clones, with roughly 70% found just once. The specimen was PBMCs. The receptors were sampled from a man in his late teens or twenties in good health and CMV-seropositive.

The chain has TRBV9 and TRBJ1-2, with a possible D match to TRBD1 (5 bases). The CDR3 runs to 17 residues. The V gene's germline CDR1 is SGDLS and CDR2 YYNGEE. V gave up 2 bases and J gave up 5 bases, with 22 bases separating them. The CDR3 loop is CASSVYGSGGGGYGYTF. The CDR3 region has the DNA TGTGCCAGCAGCGTTTATGGGAGCGGAGGTGGGGGGTATGGCTACACCTTC. The full variable domain, its missing parts supplied by reference TRBV9 and TRBJ1-2, is DSGVTQTPKHLITATGQRVTLRCSPRSGDLSVYWYQQSLDQGLQFLIQYYNGEERAKGNILERFSAQQFPDLHSELNLSSLELGDSALYFCASSVYGSGGGGYGYTFGSGTRLTVV.

The J gene is TRBJ2-5, the V gene TRBV19; 8 bases align to TRBD1. Germline V lookup: CDR1 LNHDA, CDR2 SQIVND (reference sequence). J lost 6 bases, V lost 5 bases, and 14 bases had no gene match. The CDR3 has 16 amino acids. The CDR3 DNA sequence: TGTGCCAGTAGTGTCGTACAGGGGGTGAGGAGGAAGACCCAGTACTTC. Its protein product is CASSVVQGVRRKTQYF. Combining the CDR3 with reference TRBV19 and TRBJ2-5 gives the whole variable domain DGGITQSPKYLFRKEGQNVTLSCEQNLNHDAMYWYRQDPGQGLRLIYYSQIVNDFQKGDIAEGYSVSREKKESFPLTVTSAQKNPTAFYLCASSVVQGVRRKTQYFGPGTRLLVL.

The chain couples TRBV7-3 to TRBJ1-5; TRBD1 is a possible D gene (6 bases). The V gene lost 1 base and the J gene lost 5 bases, with 21 bases spanning the gap. Per the germline V gene, CDR1 is SGHTA and CDR2 is FQGTGA. The CDR3 consists of 18 residues. This CDR3 is CASSLNRFGQGKDQPQHF. The CDR3 nucleotides are TGTGCCAGCAGCTTAAACCGTTTTGGGCAGGGGAAAGATCAGCCCCAGCATTTT.

The rearrangement uses TRBV18 and TRBJ2-1; 10 nucleotides match TRBD1. This CDR3 has 15 residues. V was pared by 3 bases and J by 7 bases, with 6 bases of the junction left unmatched. Germline lookup yields CDR1 KGHSH and CDR2 LQKENI. The CDR3 nucleotides read TGTGCCAGCTCACCGTCCCCGGGACAGGGGAATGAGCAGTTCTTC. Amino acids: CASSPSPGQGNEQFF.

V gene TRBV30 combines with J gene TRBJ1-2, with D tentatively TRBD1 (5 bases). The CDR3 length is 16 residues. Trimming took 2 bases from V and 4 from J, leaving 20 bases between them. Per germline, CDR1 GTSNPN and CDR2 SVGIG (reference sequence). The CDR3 is CAWSIVGGWQGYGYTF. In nucleotides, the CDR3 is TGTGCCTGGAGTATTGTGGGGGGTTGGCAGGGCTATGGCTACACCTTC.